These 14 T cell receptor beta chains share one sample of origin, sequenced in a study of T cell repertoires in cytomegalovirus infection. TCRdb recomputed calls from the reads with MiXCR, one row per CDR3 protein. The sample contains some 450,000 distinct CDR3 sequences, roughly 30% of which appear only once. Sequenced input: PBMCs. Receptors originate from a human donor in good health (CMV status not recorded). Some clones in this sample may be carry-over from other donors' samples.

The rearrangement links TRBV19 to TRBJ2-1, with D perhaps TRBD1 or TRBD2 (6 bases each). The CDR3 spans 14 residues. Per germline, CDR1 LNHDA and CDR2 SQIVND (reference sequence). V lost 3 bases, J lost 6 bases, and 12 bases lay in between. CDR3 protein: CASSIRGPPNEQFF. Written as DNA, the CDR3 is TGTGCCAGTAGTATTCGGGGGCCCCCCAATGAGCAGTTCTTC.

This clonotype came up a few times. CDR3: CASGLTTGSHEQYF. The CDR3 nucleotides read TGTGCCAGCGGATTGACGACAGGGTCCCACGAGCAGTACTTC. The V call is TRBV6-1, the J call TRBJ2-7; 7 positions match TRBD1. Germline CDR1 and CDR2: MNHNS and SASEGT. J was trimmed by 5 bases and V by 8 bases; bases with no gene match: 12. The CDR3 loop spans 14 amino acids.

Many counts were recorded for this clonotype. The CDR3 here is CASAMGSANTGELFF. CDR3 DNA sequence: TGTGCCAGCGCAATGGGCAGCGCGAACACCGGGGAGCTGTTTTTT. J is TRBJ2-2 and V is TRBV7-3; D ambiguous. Trimming left V 8 bases short and J 0 bases short, with 13 bases between. The CDR3 consists of 15 residues. Per germline, CDR1 SGHTA and CDR2 FQGTGA.

The chain recombines TRBV6-5 with TRBJ1-5; no firm D call. The CDR3 is 13 residues long. Germline CDR1 reads MNHEY; CDR2 reads SVGAGI. V was pared by 8 bases and J by 3 bases, with 11 bases between. CDR3 bases: TGTGCCAGCCGGGTGTCAAACAATCAGCCCCAGCATTTT. This codes for CASRVSNNQPQHF.

The gene calls are TRBV18 and TRBJ1-2; D call uncertain. The ends were cut back, 3 bases at V and 0 bases at J, with 11 bases in the middle. This CDR3 is 15 amino acids long. Germline CDR1 reads KGHSH; CDR2 reads LQKENI. CDR3 loop: CASSPDRDSNYGYTF. The CDR3 bases are TGTGCCAGCTCACCCGACCGAGACTCTAACTATGGCTACACCTTC.

This clonotype turned up a few times. The V and J genes are TRBV7-2 and TRBJ1-2; weak D call: TRBD1 (6 bases). Germline lookup yields CDR1 SGHTA and CDR2 FQGNSA. V gave up 5 bases and J gave up 6 bases, with 13 bases separating them. CDR3 size: 13 residues. CDR3 loop: CASSPQGLDGYTF. The CDR3 nucleotides are TGTGCCAGCAGCCCACAGGGCCTGGATGGCTACACCTTC. The full variable domain, rest sourced from reference TRBV7-2 and TRBJ1-2, is GAGVSQSPSNKVTEKGKDVELRCDPISGHTALYWYRQSLGQGLEFLIYFQGNSAPDKSGLPSDRFSAERTGGSVSTLTIQRTQQEDSAVYLCASSPQGLDGYTFGSGTRLTVV.

This clonotype has only one observation. The chain joins TRBV3-1 to TRBJ2-3; 8 nucleotides align to TRBD2. CDR3 length equals 16 residues. Germline CDR1 is LGHDT and CDR2 is YNNKEL (reference sequence). The V and J ends lost 4 bases and 2 bases, in that order; junction bases with no gene match: 8. The CDR3 spells CASSRISGEATDTQYF. The CDR3 DNA reads as TGTGCCAGCAGCCGGATTAGCGGGGAAGCCACAGATACGCAGTATTTT.

V gene TRBV11-2 combines with J gene TRBJ2-5; D gene ambiguous. The CDR3 runs to 16 residues. Deletions cut 0 bases from V and 4 bases from J, with 15 bases between. Germline-derived CDR1 and CDR2 are SGHAT and FQNNGV. CDR3 sequence reads: CASSLDPTYPPETQYF. The CDR3 DNA reads as TGTGCCAGCAGCTTAGATCCAACTTACCCCCCAGAGACCCAGTACTTC.

The V and J genes are TRBV10-2 and TRBJ2-3; TRBD2 aligns across 10 bases. This CDR3 is 20 amino acids long. The germline CDR1 and CDR2 sequences are WSHSY and SAAADI. Trimming cost V 0 bases and J 0 bases; bases outside gene matches: 12. In DNA form, the CDR3 reads TGCGCCAGCAGTGAGTCTCCGCTAGCGGGGGTACCAGTAAGCACAGATACGCAGTATTTT. Protein product: CASSESPLAGVPVSTDTQYF.

The chain combines TRBV7-2 with TRBJ2-5; TRBD1 is a possible D gene (7 bases). The V gene's germline CDR1 is SGHTA and CDR2 FQGNSA. This CDR3 has 18 amino acids. Trimming left V 0 bases short and J 4 bases short, with 21 bases between. The CDR3 bases are TGTGCCAGCAGCTTAGCGGGATACAGGGGAGGTCGCGGAGAGACCCAGTACTTC. It is translated as CASSLAGYRGGRGETQYF.

Of note for this clonotype: Possible read error: a much larger clone is one base away. This is likely a read error, given that the CDR3 carries no conserved phenylalanine or tryptophan at its end. J is TRBJ2-5 and V is TRBV7-8; D is perhaps TRBD1 or TRBD2 (6 bases each). This CDR3 is built from 19 residues. The germline V gene encodes CDR1 SGHVS and CDR2 FQNEAQ. V was trimmed by 1 base and J by 2 bases, leaving 23 bases between them. The CDR3 region has the DNA TGTGCCAGCAGCTTAGTGGGGGGCGCCCCGAGTGGGCAACAAGAGACCCAGTACTTA. It encodes CASSLVGGAPSGQQETQYL.

The chain uses TRBV24-1 and TRBJ2-1; 7 bases are shared with TRBD1. CDR1 KGHDR and CDR2 SFDVKD come from the germline V gene. Losses at the gene ends were 0 bases for V and 16 bases for J; bases not matched to a gene: 5. The CDR3 length is 12 residues. For the CDR3, the DNA is TGTGCCACCAGTGATTTGCATGGACAGGTATTCTTC. Amino acid sequence: CATSDLHGQVFF.

In the case of this clonotype: A much larger clone lies one base from this, so it may be a read error. This chain links TRBV7-3 with TRBJ2-2; D is unresolved. V was shortened by 7 bases and J by 3 bases, with 6 bases between the two germline ends. The CDR3 covers 12 residues. In germline, CDR1 is SGHTA, CDR2 FQGTGA. The CDR3 is CASKSYTGELFF. CDR3 nucleotide sequence: TGTGCCAGCAAGTCTTACACCGGGGAGCTGTTTTTT. Full variable domain (remainder filled in from reference TRBV7-3 and TRBJ2-2): GAGVSQTPSNKVTEKGKYVELRCDPISGHTALYWYRQSLGQGPEFLIYFQGTGAADDSGLPNDRFFAVRPEGSVSTLKIQRTERGDSAVYLCASKSYTGELFFGEGSRLTVL.

This clonotype was observed once. This may be a read error: a much more frequent sequence differs by one nucleotide. The chain uses TRBV4-1 and TRBJ1-5, with TRBD1 matching over 10 bases. This CDR3 comprises 18 residues. CDR1 MGHRA and CDR2 YSYEKL come from the germline V gene. CDR3 amino acids: CASSPLDRGLQRNQPKHF. In nucleotides, the CDR3 is TGCGCCAGCAGCCCATTGGACAGGGGGTTGCAGCGCAATCAGCCCAAGCATTTT.